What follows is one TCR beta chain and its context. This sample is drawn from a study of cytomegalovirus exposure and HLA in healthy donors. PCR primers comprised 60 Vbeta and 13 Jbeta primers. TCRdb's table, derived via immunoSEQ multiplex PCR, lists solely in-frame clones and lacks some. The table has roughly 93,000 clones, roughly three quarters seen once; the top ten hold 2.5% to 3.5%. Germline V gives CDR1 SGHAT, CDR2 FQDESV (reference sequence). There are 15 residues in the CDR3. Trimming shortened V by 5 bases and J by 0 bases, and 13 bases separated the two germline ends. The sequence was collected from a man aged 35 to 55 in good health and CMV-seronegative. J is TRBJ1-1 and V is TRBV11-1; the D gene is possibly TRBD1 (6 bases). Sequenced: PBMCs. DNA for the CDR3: TGTGCCAGCAGCCAGCAGGGGCTCATGAACACTGAAGCTTTCTTT. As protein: CASSQQGLMNTEAFF.